The 10 T cell receptor beta chains reported below all come from one sample, sequenced in a study of blood T cell repertoires in COVID-19. Repertoires were generated with immunoSEQ multiplex PCR, while TCRdb's copy carries only in-frame clones and drops some. The sample contains just under 65,000 clones, roughly 76% of which appear only once. The specimen was peripheral blood. These receptors came from a human donor in a cohort sampled during active COVID-19.

The DNA of the CDR3 is TGCGCCAGCAGCCAGGATGGACCCCTAGCGGGGAACTACGAGCAGTACTTC. This sequence encodes CASSQDGPLAGNYEQYF. The chain is built from TRBV4-1 and TRBJ2-7; 9 nucleotides match TRBD2. The trim removed 3 bases at V and 3 bases at J, leaving 12 bases unmatched. CDR1 is MGHRA, CDR2 YSYEKL, per germline. CDR3 length equals 17 residues.

The V and J genes are TRBV19 and TRBJ2-2, with 9 bases matching TRBD1. Germline loops: CDR1 LNHDA, CDR2 SQIVND (reference sequence). Unmatched junction bases numbered 13, after V lost 1 base and J lost 4 bases. The CDR3 has 19 amino acids. The CDR3 sequence is CASSIASTNRGRGTGELFF. In nucleotides, the CDR3 is TGTGCCAGTAGTATAGCCTCAACTAACAGGGGGCGAGGCACCGGGGAGCTGTTTTTT. The whole variable domain, remainder taken from reference TRBV19 and TRBJ2-2, is DGGITQSPKYLFRKEGQNVTLSCEQNLNHDAMYWYRQDPGQGLRLIYYSQIVNDFQKGDIAEGYSVSREKKESFPLTVTSAQKNPTAFYLCASSIASTNRGRGTGELFFGEGSRLTVL.

The chain is built from TRBV29-1 and TRBJ1-1, with TRBD1 as a possible D gene (6 bases). CDR1 is SQVTM and CDR2 is ANQGSEA in the germline V gene. V shed 7 bases and J shed 8 bases, with 20 bases lying between them. CDR3 length: 13 residues. The CDR3 loop reads CSEQGGGSTEAFF. CDR3 nucleotide sequence: TGCAGCGAGCAAGGGGGAGGGAGTACAGAAGCTTTCTTT. The whole variable domain, remainder taken from reference TRBV29-1 and TRBJ1-1, is SAVISQKPSRDICQRGTSLTIQCQVDSQVTMMFWYRQQPGQSLTLIATANQGSEATYESGFVIDKFPISRPNLTFSTLTVSNMSPEDSSIYLCSEQGGGSTEAFFGQGTRLTVV.

In its sample, this clone was seen many times. This chain connects TRBV7-3 to TRBJ2-3; TRBD1 agrees at 12 bases. Germline values: CDR1 SGHTA, CDR2 FQGTGA. The CDR3 is 16 amino acids. Trimming removed 5 bases from V and 6 bases from J; junction bases left unmatched: 9. For the CDR3, the DNA is TGTGCCAGCAGCCTCTCCGGGACAGGGGGCGGTGATACGCAGTATTTT. Protein product: CASSLSGTGGGDTQYF.

This clone has only a few counts. The CDR3 is CASSPVFSGQGEKLFF. In nucleotides, the CDR3 is TGTGCCAGCAGCCCAGTTTTTTCGGGACAGGGTGAAAAACTGTTTTTT. This sequence joins TRBV7-6 and TRBJ1-4, with 9 bases identical to TRBD1. With V trimmed by 5 bases and J by 7 bases, 11 bases remained unmatched. The CDR3 spans 16 residues. The germline gives CDR1 SGHVS, CDR2 FNYEAQ. Full variable domain (rest looked up from reference TRBV7-6 and TRBJ1-4): GAGVSQSPRYKVTKRGQDVALRCDPISGHVSLYWYRQALGQGPEFLTYFNYEAQQDKSGLPNDRFSAERPEGSISTLTIQRTEQRDSAMYRCASSPVFSGQGEKLFFGSGTQLSVL.

V and J are TRBV6-5 and TRBJ1-3; the D gene is possibly TRBD1 (5 bases). The CDR3 consists of 14 residues. Trimming took 5 bases from V and 4 from J, leaving 12 bases between them. CDR1 is MNHEY, CDR2 SVGAGI, per germline. The CDR3 DNA is TGTGCCAGCAGTCCGACAGCGGGAGGAAACACCATATATTTT. Translating gives CASSPTAGGNTIYF.

In DNA, the CDR3 is TGTGCCAGCAGGACAGGGTTGAGCGGCTATAGCAATCAGCCCCAGCATTTT. It encodes CASRTGLSGYSNQPQHF. The genes are TRBV2 and TRBJ1-5; 7 bases map to TRBD1. The CDR3 runs 17 residues. J lost 0 bases, V lost 6 bases, and 11 bases had no gene match. CDR1 is SNHLY and CDR2 is FYNNEI in the germline V gene.

The chain links TRBV25-1 to TRBJ2-7; 8 positions agree with TRBD1. V lost 10 bases, J lost 0 bases, and 5 bases stayed unmatched. Germline lookup yields CDR1 MGHDK and CDR2 SYGVNS. This CDR3 comprises 13 residues. The CDR3, as DNA: TGTGCCACGGGGGACAGGAGCTCCTACGAGCAGTACTTC. Protein sequence: CATGDRSSYEQYF.

The chain is built from TRBV30 and TRBJ1-1; D possibly corresponds to TRBD1 (5 bases). Trimming shortened V by 0 bases and J by 7 bases, and 12 bases separated the two germline ends. This CDR3 has 13 residues. Germline assignment: CDR1 GTSNPN and CDR2 SVGIG (reference sequence). The CDR3 nucleotides read TGTGCCTGGAGTGTGGGGGGGAGGAATGAAGCTTTCTTT. Translation: CAWSVGGRNEAFF.

This chain links TRBV7-9 with TRBJ1-5; tentative D call: TRBD1 (5 bases). CDR1 and CDR2 from the germline V gene are SEHNR and FQNEAQ (reference sequence). V was shortened by 5 bases and J by 4 bases, with 12 bases between the two germline ends. CDR3 length: 14 amino acids. The CDR3 protein is CASSLDTLNQPQHF. DNA of the CDR3: TGTGCCAGCAGCCTGGACACATTAAATCAGCCCCAGCATTTT. Looking up the rest from reference TRBV7-9 and TRBJ1-5 gives the full variable domain: DTGVSQNPRHKITKRGQNVTFRCDPISEHNRLYWYRQTLGQGPEFLTYFQNEAQLEKSRLLSDRFSAERPKGSFSTLEIQRTEQGDSAMYLCASSLDTLNQPQHFGDGTRLSIL.